Given below is one T cell receptor beta chain in context. As yet, its antigen is unknown. The data belong to a study of CD8+ T cells in alopecia areata. Using a FACSAria, the CD4+ and CD8+ T cells were sorted from the PBMCs. Extracted from the samples, RNA was reverse transcribed into cDNA to serve as the sequencing template. Sequencing used immunoSEQ multiplex PCR; TCRdb keeps in-frame clones, though not all of them. The sample lists about 200,000 clones; about 61% were seen once. Study-level points and caveats: Alphabeta T cells residing in normal skin are also sequenced in scalp samples. Affected lesional scalp, above all in alopecia totalis/universalis, was more clonal than normal scalp. Relative to mice, TCR sharing across patients was less clear, a difference possibly HLA-related.

The sample consisted of CD8+ T cells sorted from blood. The TCR sequence derives from a human donor in good health.

CDR3 DNA sequence: TGTGCCAGCTCTCAGGGAGAAGGCTACACCTTC. As protein: CASSQGEGYTF. The chain couples TRBV18 to TRBJ1-2; TRBD1 is a possible D gene (5 bases). The V and J ends lost 6 bases and 8 bases respectively, with 10 bases between them. Germline V gives CDR1 KGHSH, CDR2 LQKENI. The CDR3 is made up of 11 amino acids.